The TCR beta chain under discussion was sequenced for a study of T cells in Graves' hyperthyroidism and ophthalmopathy. RNA transcripts were the template for amplifying TCR beta CDR3 regions. HTBI primers were the set used in a first-round RT-PCR of the TCR CDR3. Via MiXCR, TCRdb re-called the multiplex PCR reads, giving one row per CDR3 protein. Among under 400,000 distinct CDR3 sequences listed, around 23% were seen once. Sample: blood. The origin of this receptor is a woman aged 50 to 60 with Graves' hyperthyroidism.

CDR3: CASSLADGTGGNQPQHF. The DNA of the CDR3 is TGTGCCAGCAGCTTAGCAGACGGGACAGGGGGTAATCAGCCCCAGCATTTT. The chain combines TRBV7-9 with TRBJ1-5; the match to TRBD1 covers 11 bases. The V gene end was trimmed by 0 bases and the J gene end by 4 bases; junction bases not matched to a gene: 5. This CDR3 has 17 amino acids. Germline V gene data show CDR1 as SEHNR and CDR2 as FQNEAQ (reference sequence).